This TCR beta chain was sequenced in a study of blood T cell repertoires in COVID-19. About the research overall: Samples taken during acute and convalescent COVID-19 were collected in the United States, Italy and Spain. PBMCs, B-cell-depleted T cells, or T cells were the source of the cDNA or gDNA that made up the material.

Using immunoSEQ multiplex PCR, the repertoire was profiled, and TCRdb retains in-frame clones only, with some absent. The data hold 120,000 to 150,000 clones, with 70% to 90% observed a single time. Germline V lookup: CDR1 SGHTS, CDR2 YDEGEE. Trimming removed 5 bases from V and 0 bases from J; junction bases left unmatched: 5. The CDR3 contains 15 residues. The chain recombines TRBV5-8 with TRBJ1-5; 7 bases agree with TRBD1. This TCR was sampled from an elderly woman with acute or convalescent COVID-19. The material sequenced was peripheral blood. CDR3 residues: CASSKGAISNQPQHF. CDR3 DNA sequence: TGTGCCAGCAGTAAGGGGGCCATTAGCAATCAGCCCCAGCATTTT.